Below are 14 T cell receptor beta chains sequenced from a single sample in a study of CD8+ T cells in alopecia areata (dated by TCRdb to the late 2010s). The time point label for this specimen denotes: 20 to 30 weeks on oral tofacitinib. The treatment or condition tag for this specimen amounts to: oral pan-JAK inhibitor, 5-10 mg twice daily. The library relied on the immunoSEQ multiplex PCR assay. To provide template for TCR sequencing, every sample had RNA extracted and reverse transcribed into cDNA. The source is immuneACCESS, and TCRdb retained only in-frame sequences with V and J called. Part of the clones is not carried over; for the studies checked, unresolved V genes explain less than half of this, and the remainder is unexplained. This sample gives 150,000 to 200,000 clones in total; about 60% of them show up just once. The ten biggest clones cover approximately 15% of the sample. The sample in question was CD4+ T cells sorted from blood, obtained at week 24, from a patient treated with tofacitinib. Receptors were obtained from a human donor with alopecia areata.

The chain carries TRBV7-2 and TRBJ1-6; 7 bases align to TRBD1. In germline, CDR1 is SGHTA, CDR2 FQGNSA. The CDR3 totals 16 residues. J lost 6 bases, V lost 8 bases, and 13 bases had no gene match. CDR3 sequence: CASSKGTGARNSPLHF. The CDR3, as DNA: TGTGCCAGCTCCAAGGGTACAGGGGCTCGTAATTCACCCCTCCACTTT.

The count of this clone is one. V usage is TRBV29-1 and J usage is TRBJ2-4, with 9 bases that match TRBD2. There are 16 residues in the CDR3. The germline CDR1 and CDR2 sequences are SQVTM and ANQGSEA. V dropped 4 bases and J dropped 8; count of bases not matched to a gene: 15. The CDR3 nucleotides are TGCAGCGTTGCTTTTAGCGGGGGCTCTACGGGGTACATTCAGTACTTC. It is translated as CSVAFSGGSTGYIQYF.

This rearrangement joins TRBV25-1 to TRBJ2-7; D could derive from TRBD1 or TRBD2 (5 bases each). Germline V gene sequence: CDR1 MGHDK, CDR2 SYGVNS. Deletions cut 7 bases from V and 3 bases from J, with 19 bases between. This CDR3 has 15 amino acids. In DNA, the CDR3 is TGTGCCAGCACCGAGGGGACCGTAAAACACTACGAGCAGTACTTC. It yields the protein CASTEGTVKHYEQYF.

In DNA, the CDR3 is TGTGCCAGCAGCGGTACAGGGAGAGACGAGCAGTACTTC. Its translation is CASSGTGRDEQYF. V usage is TRBV5-6 and J usage is TRBJ2-7, with D perhaps TRBD1 (6 bases). The germline V gene encodes CDR1 SGHDT and CDR2 YYEEEE. Deletions cut 4 bases from V and 5 bases from J, with 13 bases between. CDR3 length: 13 amino acids.

The chain joins TRBV19 to TRBJ2-5, with 11 bases identical to TRBD1. CDR3 length: 15 amino acids. Unmatched junction bases numbered 6, after V lost 4 bases and J lost 5 bases. In germline, CDR1 is LNHDA, CDR2 SQIVND (reference sequence). The CDR3 spells CASSSGTGGAETQYF. The CDR3, as DNA: TGTGCCAGTAGTAGCGGGACAGGGGGTGCGGAGACCCAGTACTTC. Variable domain in full (rest from reference TRBV19 and TRBJ2-5): DGGITQSPKYLFRKEGQNVTLSCEQNLNHDAMYWYRQDPGQGLRLIYYSQIVNDFQKGDIAEGYSVSREKKESFPLTVTSAQKNPTAFYLCASSSGTGGAETQYFGPGTRLLVL.

The rearrangement joins TRBV29-1 to TRBJ2-1; D is undetermined. The CDR3 runs 10 residues. The germline V gene encodes CDR1 SQVTM and CDR2 ANQGSEA. The V end was cut by 7 bases, the J end by 5 bases, with 6 bases between. The CDR3 region has the DNA TGCAGCGGATATAACAATGAGCAGTTCTTC. It encodes CSGYNNEQFF.

The chain links TRBV30 to TRBJ1-5; D call uncertain. Germline CDR1 and CDR2: GTSNPN and SVGIG (reference sequence). V lost 0 bases, J lost 6 bases, and 9 bases lay in between. This CDR3 is 13 amino acids long. This CDR3 reads CAWSVSSGQPQHF. DNA for the CDR3: TGTGCCTGGAGTGTTAGTTCTGGTCAGCCCCAGCATTTT.

This chain uses TRBV19 with TRBJ2-7; either TRBD1 or TRBD2 may fit D (5 bases each). The CDR3 has 14 residues. Trimming shortened V by 3 bases and J by 6 bases, and 15 bases separated the two germline ends. Germline V gene lookup returns CDR1 LNHDA and CDR2 SQIVND (reference sequence). CDR3 protein: CASSMGRGEGEQYF. In nucleotides, the CDR3 is TGTGCCAGTAGTATGGGACGGGGCGAGGGCGAGCAGTACTTC.

The rearrangement links TRBV29-1 to TRBJ1-3, with 7 bases lining up with TRBD1. The CDR3 sequence is 13 residues long. The V segment lost 4 bases and the J segment 0 bases; nucleotides outside the gene matches: 0. Germline V CDR1 and CDR2: SQVTM, ANQGSEA. The CDR3 region has the DNA TGCAGCGTTGGACAGGGCTCTGGAAACACCATATATTTT. Encoded protein: CSVGQGSGNTIYF. The full variable domain, its missing parts supplied by reference TRBV29-1 and TRBJ1-3, is SAVISQKPSRDICQRGTSLTIQCQVDSQVTMMFWYRQQPGQSLTLIATANQGSEATYESGFVIDKFPISRPNLTFSTLTVSNMSPEDSSIYLCSVGQGSGNTIYFGEGSWLTVV.

The rearrangement links TRBV30 to TRBJ1-2; D ambiguous. V lost 3 bases and J 1 base, leaving 9 bases between the germline ends. The CDR3 runs 13 residues. Germline CDR1 reads GTSNPN; CDR2 reads SVGIG (reference sequence). CDR3 protein: CAWRENVNYGYTF. The CDR3 DNA follows: TGTGCCTGGAGGGAAAACGTTAACTATGGCTACACCTTC.

The CDR3 region has the DNA TGTGCCAGCAGCTCCGGGCCAGGGAACACTGAAGCTTTCTTT. As protein: CASSSGPGNTEAFF. The chain uses TRBV7-3 and TRBJ1-1; D is unclear. This CDR3 comprises 14 residues. Trimming cost V 4 bases and J 1 base, with 10 bases left between them. The germline CDR1 and CDR2 sequences are SGHTA and FQGTGA. Combining the CDR3 with reference TRBV7-3 and TRBJ1-1 gives the whole variable domain GAGVSQTPSNKVTEKGKYVELRCDPISGHTALYWYRQSLGQGPEFLIYFQGTGAADDSGLPNDRFFAVRPEGSVSTLKIQRTERGDSAVYLCASSSGPGNTEAFFGQGTRLTVV.

CDR3 in amino acids: CSVVVSGMNTEAFF. The CDR3 nucleotides read TGCAGCGTTGTGGTTTCGGGGATGAACACTGAAGCTTTCTTT. This rearrangement joins TRBV29-1 to TRBJ1-1; no clear D gene. V was trimmed by 4 bases and J by 0 bases, leaving 12 bases between them. The length of the CDR3 is 14 residues. The germline V gene encodes CDR1 SQVTM and CDR2 ANQGSEA.

V usage is TRBV30 and J usage is TRBJ1-1, with D uncertain. V lost 3 bases to trimming and J lost 1 base, with 12 bases between them. The CDR3 sequence is 14 residues long. Germline V gene sequence: CDR1 GTSNPN, CDR2 SVGIG (reference sequence). The CDR3 DNA is TGTGCCTGGAGCTCTATGGGCCAGAACACTGAAGCTTTCTTT. Translation gives CAWSSMGQNTEAFF.

The V gene is TRBV6-1, the J gene TRBJ1-4; D gene ambiguous. The CDR3 sequence is 15 residues long. Germline V lookup: CDR1 MNHNS, CDR2 SASEGT. V was cut by 7 bases and J by 7 bases, with 19 bases left in between. The DNA of the CDR3 is TGTGCCAGCATCGAGGGATTGGGGTTCGGTGAAAAACTGTTTTTT. Translated, it gives CASIEGLGFGEKLFF.